The 18 T cell receptor beta chains listed next were all sequenced from one sample in a study of regulatory T cells in long-lasting Graves disease. Time point of the sample: newly diagnosed GD, antithyroid drugs for less than 3 months. Extracted PBMC RNA gave rise to the TCR library. CDR3-region Arm-PCR and iRepertoire HTBI primers produced the TCR beta libraries. TCRdb recomputed calls from the multiplex PCR reads with MiXCR, one row per CDR3 protein. The sample yields 250,000 or so distinct CDR3 sequences, over 20% seen once. This specimen was peripheral blood mononuclear cells (PBMCs), taken at new diagnosis, from a patient treated with antithyroid drugs. The receptor set was obtained from a female donor with Graves disease.

This clonotype was seen ten or more times. The rearrangement joins TRBV7-2 to TRBJ2-4, with D perhaps matching TRBD1 (7 bases). V shed 5 bases and J shed 8 bases, with 19 bases lying between them. Germline loops: CDR1 SGHTA, CDR2 FQGNSA. The CDR3 loop spans 15 amino acids. CDR3 sequence (DNA): TGTGCCAGCAGCGGCGACCGGCTCAGGGGGGACATTCAGTACTTC. Amino acids: CASSGDRLRGDIQYF.

The table lists this clonotype with a few counts. Since a much larger clone is just one base distant, this may be a read error. This chain joins TRBV3-1 and TRBJ2-7; D possibly corresponds to TRBD1 (6 bases). The CDR3 runs to 14 residues. CDR1 and CDR2 from the germline V gene are LGHDT and YNNKEL (reference sequence). Deletions cut 8 bases from V and 0 bases from J, with 14 bases between. CDR3 DNA sequence: TGTGCCAGCTCCTGGGGGCCCTGCTCCTACGAGCAGTACTTC. As protein: CASSWGPCSYEQYF.

The chain employs TRBV20-1 and TRBJ2-2; the match to TRBD1 covers 12 bases. V dropped 0 bases and J dropped 6; count of bases not matched to a gene: 5. The CDR3 sequence is 16 residues long. CDR1 and CDR2 (germline): DFQATT, SNEGSKA (reference sequence). This CDR3 reads CSARDLGQGASGELFF. The CDR3 DNA follows: TGCAGTGCTAGAGATTTGGGACAGGGGGCTTCCGGGGAGCTGTTTTTT.

This clonotype was counted ten times or more. The chain carries TRBV3-1 and TRBJ2-3; D is unclear. The CDR3 spans 14 residues. Between the trimmed V and J ends, which lost 0 bases and 2 bases, there was a span of 6 bases. Germline values: CDR1 LGHDT, CDR2 YNNKEL (reference sequence). CDR3 loop: CASSQDIVTDTQYF. CDR3 DNA: TGTGCCAGCAGCCAAGACATAGTCACAGATACGCAGTATTTT.

This clonotype was seen more than once but under ten times. The V and J genes are TRBV2 and TRBJ2-7; D is ambiguous. The CDR3 loop spans 12 amino acids. Trimming stripped 6 bases from V and 2 bases from J, with 8 bases between. Germline V gene lookup returns CDR1 SNHLY and CDR2 FYNNEI. The chain's CDR3 is CASRRNTYEQYF. Here the CDR3 DNA reads TGTGCCAGCAGACGGAATACCTACGAGCAGTACTTC. The variable domain in full, with the rest retrieved from reference TRBV2 and TRBJ2-7, is EPEVTQTPSHQVTQMGQEVILRCVPISNHLYFYWYRQILGQKVEFLVSFYNNEISEKSEIFDDQFSVERPDGSNFTLKIRSTKLEDSAMYFCASRRNTYEQYFGPGTRLTVT.

The V gene is TRBV10-2, the J gene TRBJ2-3, with 16 bases lining up with TRBD2. V shed 6 bases and J 3 bases; nucleotides not matched to a gene: 6. Germline CDR1 and CDR2: WSHSY and SAAADI. CDR3 length equals 17 residues. CDR3 residues: CASRGLAGGQGTDTQYF. The CDR3 DNA reads as TGCGCCAGCAGGGGACTAGCGGGGGGGCAAGGGACAGATACGCAGTATTTT.

This clonotype was seen at least ten times. This sequence joins TRBV15 and TRBJ2-6, with no clear D. The germline gives CDR1 LNHNV, CDR2 YYDKDF (reference sequence). V was shortened by 0 bases and J by 0 bases, with 21 bases between the two germline ends. CDR3 size: 21 residues. The CDR3 protein is CATSRERSLSTAYSGANVLTF. CDR3 DNA: TGTGCCACCAGCAGAGAAAGAAGTCTGAGCACTGCCTACTCTGGGGCCAACGTCCTGACTTTC. Full variable domain (rest looked up from reference TRBV15 and TRBJ2-6): DAMVIQNPRYQVTQFGKPVTLSCSQTLNHNVMYWYQQKSSQAPKLLFHYYDKDFNNEADTPDNFQSRRPNTSFCFLDIRSPGLGDTAMYLCATSRERSLSTAYSGANVLTFGAGSRLTVL.

This clonotype was found many times. V and J are TRBV27 and TRBJ2-2; D remains ambiguous. This CDR3 is built from 13 residues. Germline V gene data show CDR1 as MNHEY and CDR2 as SMNVEV (reference sequence). The V gene lost 4 bases and the J gene lost 7 bases, with 10 bases spanning the gap. In DNA, the CDR3 is TGTGCCAGCAGTTCTTGGGCGTTCGGGGAGCTGTTTTTT. Protein sequence: CASSSWAFGELFF.

This clonotype was seen repeatedly, ten times or more. The chain uses TRBV12-3 or TRBV12-4 and TRBJ2-7; 9 bases fit TRBD1. V shed 6 bases, J shed 1 base, and the junction held 4 bases outside the gene matches. This CDR3 has 14 residues. CDR3 DNA: TGTGCCAGCAGGAGGGGACAGGGTTCCTACGAGCAGTACTTC. Protein product: CASRRGQGSYEQYF.

As to this clonotype: The junction departs from germline at one end; a sequencing error may be responsible. J is TRBJ2-5 and V is TRBV2, with D possibly matching TRBD2 (7 bases). Per germline, CDR1 SNHLY and CDR2 FYNNEI. There are 16 residues in the CDR3. The CDR3 DNA reads TGCGCCAGCAGCCAAGGACCGAGGGGGGGCGAAGAGACCCAGTACTTC. It specifies CASSQGPRGGEETQYF.

The V and J genes are TRBV20-1 and TRBJ2-1, with D perhaps TRBD1 or TRBD2 (5 bases each). This CDR3 region has 14 residues. Trimming pared 0 bases from V and 10 bases from J, leaving 16 bases between. In germline, CDR1 is DFQATT, CDR2 SNEGSKA (reference sequence). CDR3 residues: CSAREGTPTGEQFF. The CDR3 bases are TGCAGTGCTAGAGAAGGGACCCCGACGGGGGAGCAGTTCTTC.

For this clonotype: A clone one base away is much larger, so this may be a read error. The chain links TRBV20-1 to TRBJ1-1, with D perhaps matching TRBD1 (5 bases). Deletions cut 5 bases from V and 4 bases from J, with 14 bases between. Germline-derived CDR1 and CDR2 are DFQATT and SNEGSKA (reference sequence). This CDR3 comprises 13 residues. CDR3 in amino acids: CSAVPGGGTEAFF. Written as DNA, the CDR3 is TGCAGTGCTGTCCCCGGGGGGGGCACTGAAGCTTTCTTT.

This clonotype was recorded many times. The J gene is TRBJ2-7, the V gene TRBV6-1, with D uncertain. The length of the CDR3 is 11 residues. From germline, CDR1 is MNHNS and CDR2 SASEGT. Trimming left V 4 bases short and J 6 bases short, with 7 bases between. This chain's CDR3 is CASSGGREQYF. CDR3 coding DNA: TGTGCCAGCAGTGGAGGACGCGAGCAGTACTTC.

At least ten counts were recorded for this clonotype. V gene TRBV3-1 combines with J gene TRBJ1-4; D unclear. The CDR3 runs to 12 residues. Deletions cut 1 base from V and 8 bases from J, with 5 bases between. Germline lookup yields CDR1 LGHDT and CDR2 YNNKEL (reference sequence). Written as DNA, the CDR3 is TGTGCCAGCAGCCAAGTATCAGAAAAACTGTTTTTT. Translating gives CASSQVSEKLFF.

The table lists this clonotype with a few counts. The chain is built from TRBV28 and TRBJ1-6; D not resolved. The CDR3 totals 14 residues. CDR1 and CDR2 from the germline V gene are MDHEN and SYDVKM. Trimming took off 6 bases at V and 10 bases at J, with 16 bases between the two ends. CDR3 loop: CASRRGGWESPLHF. CDR3 coding DNA: TGTGCCAGCAGGCGAGGAGGTTGGGAATCACCCCTCCACTTT.

The genes are TRBV28 and TRBJ1-6; 8 nucleotides line up with TRBD1. The V and J ends lost 5 bases and 9 bases, in that order; junction bases with no gene match: 12. Germline lookup yields CDR1 MDHEN and CDR2 SYDVKM. The CDR3 extends over 16 amino acids. The CDR3 bases are TGTGCCAGCAGTCCTATACAGCGGACAGGGACTTCACCCCTCCACTTT. Translating gives CASSPIQRTGTSPLHF.

This clonotype turned up a few times. The chain links TRBV4-3 to TRBJ1-5; TRBD1 agrees at 7 bases. After removal of 4 bases from V and 6 bases from J, the junction contained 9 bases not matched to a gene. Germline assignment: CDR1 LGHNA and CDR2 YSLEER. The CDR3 has 15 residues. The CDR3 loop is CASSRDWTGVQPQHF. CDR3 sequence (DNA): TGCGCCAGCAGCCGAGATTGGACAGGTGTTCAGCCCCAGCATTTT.

This clonotype was seen ten or more times. The chain combines TRBV7-3 with TRBJ1-2; D may be TRBD1 (6 bases). Per germline, CDR1 SGHTA and CDR2 FQGTGA. The V gene lost 2 bases and the J gene lost 8 bases, with 18 bases spanning the gap. The CDR3 is 15 amino acids. Here the CDR3 DNA reads TGTGCCAGCAGCTTAGAAAGGCCTCCCAGGGGCGGCTACACCTTC. It encodes CASSLERPPRGGYTF.